Shown below are 10 T cell receptor beta chains from a single sample sequenced in a study of cytomegalovirus exposure and HLA in healthy donors. This PCR relied on a set of 60 Vbeta primers and 13 Jbeta primers. Here immunoSEQ multiplex PCR was the method, and the copy in TCRdb shows in-frame clones only, minus some. In the table there are 140,000 or so clones, approximately 72% of which are singletons. The sequenced sample was PBMCs. The origin of the receptors is a woman aged 60-75 years in good health and CMV-seronegative.

This clone appeared a few times. The V gene is TRBV19, the J gene TRBJ2-7, with 9 bases lining up with TRBD1. CDR1 is LNHDA, CDR2 SQIVND, per germline (reference sequence). There are 16 residues in the CDR3. V shed 1 base and J 9 bases; nucleotides not matched to a gene: 13. This chain's CDR3 is CASSIAHSGQGNAQYF. For the CDR3, the DNA is TGTGCCAGTAGTATAGCCCACTCGGGACAGGGAAACGCGCAGTACTTC.

V and J are TRBV9 and TRBJ2-1; a possible D gene is TRBD1 (6 bases). The CDR3 totals 14 residues. Germline-derived CDR1 and CDR2 are SGDLS and YYNGEE. Trimming cost V 7 bases and J 2 bases, with 13 bases left between them. The CDR3: CASGAGDAYNEQFF. The CDR3 nucleotides read TGTGCCAGCGGAGCAGGGGACGCCTACAATGAGCAGTTCTTC.

The rearrangement joins TRBV2 to TRBJ2-6, with TRBD1 matching 11 bases. The CDR3 covers 17 residues. CDR1 is SNHLY and CDR2 is FYNNEI in the germline V gene. The V segment lost 2 bases and the J segment 3 bases; nucleotides outside the gene matches: 3. The CDR3: CASSERTGGGGANVLTF. The CDR3 coding sequence is TGTGCCAGCAGTGAAAGGACAGGGGGCGGTGGGGCCAACGTCCTGACTTTC.

The chain is built from TRBV7-2 and TRBJ1-3; 10 bases are a match to TRBD1. V trimming: 5 bases; J trimming: 2 bases; junction bases outside the gene matches: 12. The CDR3 has 18 amino acids. The germline V gene encodes CDR1 SGHTA and CDR2 FQGNSA. The CDR3 DNA follows: TGTGCCAGCAGCATCTCCCGGGGACAGGGGACTCCTGGAAACACCATATATTTT. It is translated as CASSISRGQGTPGNTIYF. The full variable domain, its missing parts supplied by reference TRBV7-2 and TRBJ1-3, is GAGVSQSPSNKVTEKGKDVELRCDPISGHTALYWYRQSLGQGLEFLIYFQGNSAPDKSGLPSDRFSAERTGGSVSTLTIQRTQQEDSAVYLCASSISRGQGTPGNTIYFGEGSWLTVV.

CDR3 region: CASSTGQASYNEQFF. The CDR3 DNA reads as TGTGCCAGTAGTACCGGACAGGCCTCCTACAATGAGCAGTTCTTC. This rearrangement joins TRBV19 to TRBJ2-1; 7 bases are a match to TRBD1. V was clipped by 4 bases and J by 0 bases; unmatched bases: 3. The CDR3 spans 15 residues. Per germline, CDR1 LNHDA and CDR2 SQIVND (reference sequence). Full variable domain (remainder filled in from reference TRBV19 and TRBJ2-1): DGGITQSPKYLFRKEGQNVTLSCEQNLNHDAMYWYRQDPGQGLRLIYYSQIVNDFQKGDIAEGYSVSREKKESFPLTVTSAQKNPTAFYLCASSTGQASYNEQFFGPGTRLTVL.

This sequence joins TRBV5-6 and TRBJ1-2; 7 bases align to TRBD1. With 2 bases clipped from V and 4 bases from J, the junction kept 8 bases outside the gene matches. Germline V gene sequence: CDR1 SGHDT, CDR2 YYEEEE. The CDR3 spans 15 residues. This CDR3 reads CASSFGDRPFYGYTF. The CDR3 nucleotides are TGTGCCAGCAGCTTCGGGGACAGACCCTTCTATGGCTACACCTTC. The full variable domain, with the rest looked up from reference TRBV5-6 and TRBJ1-2, is DAGVTQSPTHLIKTRGQQVTLRCSPKSGHDTVSWYQQALGQGPQFIFQYYEEEERQRGNFPDRFSGHQFPNYSSELNVNALLLGDSALYLCASSFGDRPFYGYTFGSGTRLTVV.

This chain uses TRBV6-5 with TRBJ2-5; 7 bases line up with TRBD1. The J call may be incorrect, as the DNA end agrees better with TRBJ2-7. The germline V gene encodes CDR1 MNHEY and CDR2 SVGAGI. The CDR3 is 15 amino acids. CDR3 sequence reads: CASRTGQWNSYEQYF. As DNA, the CDR3 is TGTGCCAGCAGGACGGGACAGTGGAACTCCTACGAGCAGTACTTC.

Points on this clone: One junction end does not reproduce the germline sequence, and a read error may be involved. J is TRBJ2-3 and V is TRBV7-9; TRBD2 is a possible D gene (6 bases). The CDR3 has 18 residues. Germline CDR1 is SEHNR and CDR2 is FQNEAQ (reference sequence). DNA of the CDR3: TGTTCCAGCAGCCTCACCCCCCGACGAGGAGGGGCTCGTGATACGCAGTATTTT. It codes for CSSSLTPRRGGARDTQYF.

V gene TRBV19 combines with J gene TRBJ1-5; 8 bases match TRBD1. The CDR3 is made up of 15 amino acids. V was pared by 5 bases and J by 7 bases, with 10 bases of the junction left unmatched. The germline gives CDR1 LNHDA, CDR2 SQIVND (reference sequence). CDR3 amino acids: CASSSRQGFRQPQHF. The DNA of the CDR3 is TGTGCCAGTAGTTCACGACAGGGGTTCAGACAGCCCCAGCATTTT.

The rearrangement links TRBV5-1 to TRBJ2-2; D remains unclear. The CDR3 has 13 residues. Trimming shortened V by 0 bases and J by 6 bases, and 6 bases separated the two germline ends. Germline CDR1 and CDR2: SGHRS and YFSETQ. The CDR3 reads CASSLDAAGELFF. The CDR3 DNA sequence: TGCGCCAGCAGCTTGGATGCGGCCGGGGAGCTGTTTTTT.